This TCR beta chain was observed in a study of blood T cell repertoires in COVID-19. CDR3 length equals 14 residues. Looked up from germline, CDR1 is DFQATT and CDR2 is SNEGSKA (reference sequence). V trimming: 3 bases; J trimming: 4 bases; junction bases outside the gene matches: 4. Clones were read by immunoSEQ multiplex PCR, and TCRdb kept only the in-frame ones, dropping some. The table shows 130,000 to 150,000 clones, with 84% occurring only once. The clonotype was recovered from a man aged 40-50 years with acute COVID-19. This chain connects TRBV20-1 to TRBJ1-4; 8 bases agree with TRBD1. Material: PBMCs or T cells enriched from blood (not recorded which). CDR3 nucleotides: TGCAGTGCTAGTGACGGGACAGGTAATGAAAAACTGTTTTTT. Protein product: CSASDGTGNEKLFF.